This is a list of T cell receptor beta chains from one sample in a study of PD-1 blockade in classical Hodgkin lymphoma. Profiled with immunoSEQ multiplex PCR; TCRdb holds only in-frame clones, not every one. The sample lists some 65,000 clones; over 70% were seen once. This specimen was peripheral blood mononuclear cells (PBMCs), taken before the second cycle of nivolumab. The origin of the receptors is a human donor with classical Hodgkin lymphoma. Each CDR3 is given with its conserved first and last residue. The D gene is left open where the match is weak. Some rows have no size entry. The others give once, few or many, or a class for an expanded clone.

abundance: .; j_gene: TRBJ2-1; v_gene: TRBV2; d_gene: TRBD1; CDR3nt: TGTGCCAGCAGAAATGCGGGACAGGGCTTCAATGAGCAGTTCTTC; CDR3aa: CASRNAGQGFNEQFF
abundance: .; j_gene: TRBJ2-1; v_gene: TRBV9; d_gene: TRBD2; CDR3nt: TGTGCCAGCAGCCCCGGGACTAAAGCCAATGAGCAGTTCTTC; CDR3aa: CASSPGTKANEQFF
abundance: .; j_gene: TRBJ1-1; v_gene: TRBV10-3; d_gene: TRBD1; CDR3nt: TGTGCCATCAGTGGTAGGACAGGGGCTGAAGCTTTCTTT; CDR3aa: CAISGRTGAEAFF
abundance: few; j_gene: TRBJ2-3; v_gene: TRBV28; d_gene: TRBD1; CDR3nt: TGTGCCAGCTCGCGACAGGGAAGCACAGATACGCAGTATTTT; CDR3aa: CASSRQGSTDTQYF
abundance: .; j_gene: TRBJ2-5; v_gene: TRBV6-5; d_gene: .; CDR3nt: TGTGCCAGCAGTTACTTGGACCAGTACCAAGAGACCCAGTACTTC; CDR3aa: CASSYLDQYQETQYF
abundance: .; j_gene: TRBJ1-2; v_gene: TRBV18; d_gene: .; CDR3nt: TGTGCCAGCTCACCACCAGGGGTCGCCTCCAACTATGGCTACACCTTC; CDR3aa: CASSPPGVASNYGYTF
abundance: .; j_gene: TRBJ1-1; v_gene: TRBV7-3; d_gene: .; CDR3nt: TGTGCCAGCAGCTTAAACAGGAACACTGAAGCTTTCTTT; CDR3aa: CASSLNRNTEAFF
abundance: .; j_gene: TRBJ2-7; v_gene: TRBV9; d_gene: .; CDR3nt: TGTGCCAGCAGCGCCTGGGGGGGCTCGGGCTACGAGCAGTACTTC; CDR3aa: CASSAWGGSGYEQYF
abundance: .; j_gene: TRBJ2-1; v_gene: TRBV4-1; d_gene: .; CDR3nt: TGCGCCAGCAGCCCCCCCGAATTTTATGAGCAGTTCTTC; CDR3aa: CASSPPEFYEQFF
abundance: many; j_gene: TRBJ1-2; v_gene: TRBV19; d_gene: TRBD1; CDR3nt: TGTGCCAGTAGTATAGATCGGACAGGCACCTTCTATGGCTACACCTTC; CDR3aa: CASSIDRTGTFYGYTF
abundance: .; j_gene: TRBJ1-2; v_gene: TRBV30; d_gene: .; CDR3nt: TGTGCCTGGACCCCGAGGGGGGCTAGTGGCTACACCTTC; CDR3aa: CAWTPRGASGYTF
abundance: .; j_gene: TRBJ2-7; v_gene: TRBV6-1; d_gene: .; CDR3nt: TGTGCCAGCAGTTTTGGAGGGGAAGAGCAGTACTTC; CDR3aa: CASSFGGEEQYF
abundance: .; j_gene: TRBJ2-7; v_gene: TRBV6-1; d_gene: TRBD1; CDR3nt: TGTGCCAGCAGTGAAGCGTTTAACTCAGGGACAGGCTCCTACGAGCAGTACTTC; CDR3aa: CASSEAFNSGTGSYEQYF
abundance: .; j_gene: TRBJ1-1; v_gene: TRBV5-4; d_gene: .; CDR3nt: TGTGCCAGCAGCTTGGCGGAGTCTAGCGGCGTTCGGTTGGCGGACACTGAAGCTTTCTTT; CDR3aa: CASSLAESSGVRLADTEAFF
abundance: few; j_gene: TRBJ2-5; v_gene: TRBV5-1; d_gene: .; CDR3nt: TGCGCCAGCAACCCTGGGGGCCTAGGGGAGACCCAGTACTTC; CDR3aa: CASNPGGLGETQYF
abundance: .; j_gene: TRBJ1-5; v_gene: TRBV7-9; d_gene: .; CDR3nt: TGTGCCAGCAGCTTAGTATCTGGGGCGCGAAGGCAGCCCCAGCATTTT; CDR3aa: CASSLVSGARRQPQHF
abundance: few; j_gene: TRBJ1-3; v_gene: TRBV6-6; d_gene: .; CDR3nt: TGTGCCAGCAGAAGAGAAGCTGGAAACACCATATATTTT; CDR3aa: CASRREAGNTIYF
abundance: few; j_gene: TRBJ2-1; v_gene: TRBV4-2; d_gene: .; CDR3nt: TGTGCCAGCAGCCAAGAATCATCCCATCGTAGGGTCAATGAGCAGTTCTTC; CDR3aa: CASSQESSHRRVNEQFF
abundance: .; j_gene: TRBJ1-5; v_gene: TRBV6-1; d_gene: .; CDR3nt: TGTGCCAGCAGTGAAGGAGATTTCAATCAGCCCCAGCATTTT; CDR3aa: CASSEGDFNQPQHF
abundance: .; j_gene: TRBJ1-2; v_gene: TRBV7-8; d_gene: TRBD1; CDR3nt: TGTGCCAGCAGCTTCCGGCAGGGGGACGATGGCTACACCTTC; CDR3aa: CASSFRQGDDGYTF
abundance: few; j_gene: TRBJ1-1; v_gene: TRBV18; d_gene: .; CDR3nt: TGTGCCAGCTCACTTGGAGCGGTGAACACTGAAGCTTTCTTT; CDR3aa: CASSLGAVNTEAFF
abundance: .; j_gene: TRBJ1-1; v_gene: TRBV7-9; d_gene: TRBD1; CDR3nt: TGTGCCAGCAGCTTAAGGGGGTTCGAGACAGGGGGCATCACTGAAGCTTTCTTT; CDR3aa: CASSLRGFETGGITEAFF
abundance: once; j_gene: TRBJ1-1; v_gene: TRBV5-1; d_gene: TRBD1; CDR3nt: TGCGCCAGCGGCGGACAGGCTCAGAACACTGAAGCTTTCTTT; CDR3aa: CASGGQAQNTEAFF
abundance: .; j_gene: TRBJ1-5; v_gene: TRBV2; d_gene: .; CDR3nt: TGTGCCAGCAGTCCAGGGGTTCTCCAAGGTCAGCCCCAGCATTTT; CDR3aa: CASSPGVLQGQPQHF
abundance: .; j_gene: TRBJ1-1; v_gene: TRBV15; d_gene: .; CDR3nt: TGTGCCACCAGGACCGGGACAGAAGCTTTCTTT; CDR3aa: CATRTGTEAFF
abundance: .; j_gene: TRBJ2-5; v_gene: TRBV19; d_gene: TRBD2; CDR3nt: TGTGCCAGTAGCCCCGGGGGGAGTTGGGAGACCCAGTACTTC; CDR3aa: CASSPGGSWETQYF
abundance: .; j_gene: TRBJ2-3; v_gene: TRBV7-8; d_gene: TRBD2; CDR3nt: TGTGCCAGCAGCTCCGGGACTACTAGCAAGGTGGTATTT; CDR3aa: CASSSGTTSKVVF
abundance: .; j_gene: TRBJ2-1; v_gene: TRBV9; d_gene: .; CDR3nt: TGTGCCAGCAGCGTCTCCCCGGAGCGAGTAGGTGAGCAGTTCTTC; CDR3aa: CASSVSPERVGEQFF
abundance: .; j_gene: TRBJ2-7; v_gene: TRBV11-3; d_gene: .; CDR3nt: TGTGCCAGCAGCTTAGGTGAGGGGCCCTACGAGCAGTACTTC; CDR3aa: CASSLGEGPYEQYF
abundance: .; j_gene: TRBJ2-2; v_gene: TRBV7-8; d_gene: .; CDR3nt: TGTGCCAGCAGCTTAGACTTCCCAGGGGATTCCACCGGGGAGCTGTTTTTT; CDR3aa: CASSLDFPGDSTGELFF
abundance: .; j_gene: TRBJ1-2; v_gene: TRBV9; d_gene: .; CDR3nt: TGTGCCAGCAGCCCCGGGACCTCGGTTAACTCCTACACCTTC; CDR3aa: CASSPGTSVNSYTF
abundance: .; j_gene: TRBJ2-5; v_gene: TRBV6-1; d_gene: TRBD2; CDR3nt: TGTGCCAGCAGTGAATGGTACGGGAGGGCCGGGGAGACCCAGTACTTC; CDR3aa: CASSEWYGRAGETQYF
abundance: .; j_gene: TRBJ2-1; v_gene: TRBV5-4; d_gene: .; CDR3nt: TGTGCCAGCAGCTCCCCAGGGGGGAGCTACAATGAGCAGTTCTTC; CDR3aa: CASSSPGGSYNEQFF
abundance: few; j_gene: TRBJ1-4; v_gene: TRBV30; d_gene: .; CDR3nt: TGTGCCTGGACCCGCGGAGGGGCAGTGGGTGAAAAACTGTTTTTT; CDR3aa: CAWTRGGAVGEKLFF
abundance: .; j_gene: TRBJ2-1; v_gene: TRBV10-3; d_gene: TRBD2; CDR3nt: TGTGCCATCAGTGAAGGAGGCCTAGCGGGAGTTGAGCAGTTCTTC; CDR3aa: CAISEGGLAGVEQFF
abundance: .; j_gene: TRBJ1-1; v_gene: TRBV28; d_gene: .; CDR3nt: TGTGCCAGCAGTTCTGGGACACCGAACACTGAAGCTTTCTTT; CDR3aa: CASSSGTPNTEAFF
abundance: .; j_gene: TRBJ1-2; v_gene: TRBV6-4; d_gene: TRBD1; CDR3nt: TGTGCCAGCAGAAACGCAGGGGGCGGCTACACCTTC; CDR3aa: CASRNAGGGYTF
abundance: once; j_gene: TRBJ2-3; v_gene: TRBV4-1; d_gene: TRBD1; CDR3nt: TGCGCCAGCAGCCACCTGACAGGGGTAACAGATACGCAGTATTTT; CDR3aa: CASSHLTGVTDTQYF
abundance: .; j_gene: TRBJ2-7; v_gene: TRBV6-5; d_gene: TRBD1; CDR3nt: TGTGCCAGCAGTTACGCCGGGACAGGGGGCGAGCAGTACTTC; CDR3aa: CASSYAGTGGEQYF
abundance: few; j_gene: TRBJ2-2; v_gene: TRBV7-8; d_gene: .; CDR3nt: TGTGCCAGCAGCACACAGGGTTGGACCGGGGAGCTGTTTTTT; CDR3aa: CASSTQGWTGELFF
abundance: .; j_gene: TRBJ1-2; v_gene: TRBV27; d_gene: .; CDR3nt: TGTGCCAGCAGTTTACAAGGGAGCGGCGGCTACACCTTC; CDR3aa: CASSLQGSGGYTF
abundance: .; j_gene: TRBJ2-1; v_gene: TRBV30; d_gene: .; CDR3nt: TGTGCCTGGAGTGTACTGGGGGGGCCTTATGAGCAGTTCTTC; CDR3aa: CAWSVLGGPYEQFF
abundance: .; j_gene: TRBJ1-1; v_gene: TRBV11-3; d_gene: .; CDR3nt: TGTGCCAGCGGACAATCACAGGGAGCCACTGAAGCTTTCTTT; CDR3aa: CASGQSQGATEAFF
abundance: few; j_gene: TRBJ1-2; v_gene: TRBV29-1; d_gene: .; CDR3nt: TGCAGCGTTGTAGTTTACTATGGCTACACCTTC; CDR3aa: CSVVVYYGYTF
abundance: .; j_gene: TRBJ2-2; v_gene: TRBV7-9; d_gene: .; CDR3nt: TGTGCCAGCAGCGGGCGACAGTGGAAGAACACCGGGGAGCTGTTTTTT; CDR3aa: CASSGRQWKNTGELFF